Listed here are 18 T cell receptor beta chains from one sample, sequenced in a study of beta chain features in type 1 diabetes (dated by TCRdb to 2016 to 2018). Library generation was performed with the immunoSEQ multiplex PCR assay. The entire amount of isolated RNA was reverse transcribed using the High Capacity cDNA Reverse Transcription Kit, so the sequenced TCRB transcripts were expressed ones. TCRdb took this table from immuneACCESS and kept in-frame rearrangements with V and J called. Such tables lack part of the clones; where checked against another copy, unresolved V genes explain under half of the gap, and the rest is unexplained. The sample table contains around 160,000 clones; only one count was recorded for about 8.1% of them. The ten largest clones take up more than 0.5% of the sample. No antigens are known for them. Study-wide findings and limitations: In all four CD4+ subsets, TCRB CDR3 length was moderately but significantly shorter in type 1 diabetes patients.

Sequencing was carried out using central memory CD4+ T cells from blood. The receptors come from a woman between 18 and 30 years old with type 1 diabetes.

The chain recombines TRBV19 with TRBJ1-5; 10 bases agree with TRBD1. Germline lookup yields CDR1 LNHDA and CDR2 SQIVND (reference sequence). CDR3 length: 17 residues. With V trimmed by 1 base and J by 7 bases, 10 bases remained unmatched. The CDR3 nucleotides read TGTGCCAGTAGTATAGCGAGAGGGGACAGGGGATCGCAGCCCCAGCATTTT. As protein: CASSIARGDRGSQPQHF.

This clone turned up a few times. The rearrangement joins TRBV4-2 to TRBJ1-1, with 7 nucleotides matching TRBD1. Per germline, CDR1 LGHNA and CDR2 YNFKEQ. V lost 1 base to trimming and J lost 4 bases; unmatched junction nucleotides: 12. The CDR3 is 17 amino acids. In DNA, the CDR3 is TGTGCCAGCAGCCAAGTAGGAGAGGGGGCTTTCGGCACTGAAGCTTTCTTT. This encodes CASSQVGEGAFGTEAFF.

This chain uses TRBV29-1 with TRBJ1-1; TRBD1 matches at 9 bases. The CDR3 spans 16 residues. Trimming took 7 bases from V and 4 from J; bases not matched to a gene: 16. Germline CDR1 is SQVTM and CDR2 is ANQGSEA. This CDR3 is CSAKAGTGTYGTEAFF. In nucleotides, the CDR3 is TGCAGCGCCAAGGCCGGGACAGGGACTTATGGCACTGAAGCTTTCTTT. Filled out from reference TRBV29-1 and TRBJ1-1, the complete variable domain reads SAVISQKPSRDICQRGTSLTIQCQVDSQVTMMFWYRQQPGQSLTLIATANQGSEATYESGFVIDKFPISRPNLTFSTLTVSNMSPEDSSIYLCSAKAGTGTYGTEAFFGQGTRLTVV.

This clone showed up just a few times. The CDR3 DNA is TGTGCCAGCAGCCAAGAGATGAGACAGGTTGGGGGATACGAGCAGTACTTC. Amino acids: CASSQEMRQVGGYEQYF. This chain joins TRBV4-2 and TRBJ2-7, with D maybe TRBD1 (6 bases). Germline V CDR1 and CDR2: LGHNA, YNFKEQ. The CDR3 spans 17 residues. The V and J ends lost 0 bases and 4 bases respectively, with 19 bases between them.

This clone was seen a few times. The chain couples TRBV10-3 to TRBJ2-7; D call uncertain. This CDR3 contains 11 residues. CDR1 and CDR2 from the germline V gene are ENHRY and SYGVKD. V was trimmed by 5 bases and J by 2 bases, leaving 4 bases between them. CDR3 in amino acids: CAISQTYEQYF. CDR3 coding DNA: TGTGCCATCAGTCAAACCTACGAGCAGTACTTC.

The rearrangement joins TRBV28 to TRBJ1-2, with D possibly being TRBD1 (5 bases). Germline V gene sequence: CDR1 MDHEN, CDR2 SYDVKM. The V gene lost 5 bases and the J gene lost 7 bases, with 11 bases spanning the gap. CDR3 length: 12 residues. The CDR3 region is CASSGQGRGYTF. Here the CDR3 DNA reads TGTGCCAGCAGTGGCCAGGGCCGTGGCTACACCTTC.

This clone was seen ten or more times. The CDR3 coding sequence is TGTGCCAGCAGTTATGGGACAGGGAACACAGATACGCAGTATTTT. This encodes CASSYGTGNTDTQYF. This chain connects TRBV7-7 to TRBJ2-3; 9 bases fit TRBD1. Looked up from germline, CDR1 is SSHAT and CDR2 is FNYEAQ (reference sequence). The CDR3 covers 15 residues. V shed 6 bases, J shed 2 bases, and the junction held 6 bases outside the gene matches.

The gene calls are TRBV29-1 and TRBJ1-2; possible D gene TRBD1, 6 bases. Looked up from germline, CDR1 is SQVTM and CDR2 is ANQGSEA. V lost 2 bases, J lost 7 bases, and 14 bases lay in between. CDR3 length: 13 amino acids. CDR3 DNA: TGCAGCGTTGAACCGGGACAACGGGTTGGCTACACCTTC. Translating gives CSVEPGQRVGYTF.

This clone was picked up a small number of times. The V call is TRBV6-5, the J call TRBJ1-1; D might be TRBD1 (5 bases). The V gene's germline CDR1 is MNHEY and CDR2 SVGAGI. The V gene lost 4 bases and the J gene lost 6 bases, with 15 bases spanning the gap. The CDR3 covers 14 residues. The CDR3 protein is CASSWSLGGAEAFF. CDR3 nucleotide sequence: TGTGCCAGCAGTTGGTCCCTGGGGGGAGCTGAAGCTTTCTTT.

This clone was observed a few times. This sequence joins TRBV7-8 and TRBJ2-7, with TRBD2 matching 9 bases. The ends lost 5 bases at V and 3 bases at J; junction bases unmatched: 11. This CDR3 has 16 amino acids. CDR1 is SGHVS and CDR2 is FQNEAQ in the germline V gene. The CDR3 sequence is CASSPQEASGNYEQYF. The CDR3 DNA sequence: TGTGCCAGCAGCCCTCAGGAGGCTAGCGGGAACTACGAGCAGTACTTC. Full variable domain (missing parts from reference TRBV7-8 and TRBJ2-7): GAGVSQSPRYKVAKRGQDVALRCDPISGHVSLFWYQQALGQGPEFLTYFQNEAQLDKSGLPSDRFFAERPEGSVSTLKIQRTQQEDSAVYLCASSPQEASGNYEQYFGPGTRLTVT.

This clone was seen more than once but under ten times. The chain uses TRBV30 and TRBJ1-2; D not certain. CDR3 length: 12 residues. The V gene lost 5 bases and the J gene lost 1 base, with 8 bases spanning the gap. CDR1 is GTSNPN and CDR2 is SVGIG in the germline V gene (reference sequence). The CDR3 DNA reads as TGTGCCTGGTATTCGAGTAACTATGGCTACACCTTC. It encodes CAWYSSNYGYTF.

The sample holds a few counts of this clone. The chain links TRBV4-1 to TRBJ1-2; tentative D call: TRBD1 (5 bases). V shed 3 bases and J shed 7 bases, with 12 bases lying between them. The germline V gene has CDR1 MGHRA and CDR2 YSYEKL. The CDR3 consists of 13 residues. The chain's CDR3 is CASSHRDLSGYTF. The CDR3 bases are TGCGCCAGCAGCCACAGGGACTTGAGTGGCTACACCTTC.

This clone has just a few counts. This chain connects TRBV5-1 to TRBJ2-3; no definite D call. The germline V gene has CDR1 SGHRS and CDR2 YFSETQ. This CDR3 contains 11 residues. V lost 2 bases and J 10 bases, leaving 8 bases between the germline ends. CDR3 nucleotides: TGCGCCAGCAGCTTAGAGAGCGCGCAGTATTTT. Translated, it gives CASSLESAQYF.

In this sample, this clone turned up once. The chain employs TRBV5-1 and TRBJ2-5; 7 bases agree with TRBD2. The germline CDR1 and CDR2 sequences are SGHRS and YFSETQ. J gave up 2 bases and V 4 bases, and 5 bases lay outside the gene matches. CDR3 length: 14 residues. CDR3 sequence: CASSMGEGQETQYF. DNA of the CDR3: TGCGCCAGCAGCATGGGGGAGGGGCAAGAGACCCAGTACTTC.

The rearrangement links TRBV7-9 to TRBJ1-1; D is possibly TRBD1 (5 bases). The V end lost 2 bases, the J end lost 5 bases, and 12 bases lay between the germline ends. Germline loops: CDR1 SEHNR, CDR2 FQNEAQ (reference sequence). The CDR3 runs 14 residues. The CDR3 DNA reads TGTGCCAGCAGCTTATTTACGGGGGGGACTGAAGCTTTCTTT. It codes for CASSLFTGGTEAFF.

V is TRBV28 and J is TRBJ2-1; 7 bases line up with TRBD2. The germline gives CDR1 MDHEN, CDR2 SYDVKM. The V gene end was trimmed by 8 bases and the J gene end by 1 base; junction bases not matched to a gene: 5. CDR3 length: 14 amino acids. CDR3 in amino acids: CASVGGGSYNEQFF. Here the CDR3 DNA reads TGTGCCAGCGTCGGGGGAGGGTCCTACAATGAGCAGTTCTTC.

This clone has just a few counts. The rearrangement joins TRBV7-2 to TRBJ2-1, with TRBD2 matching over 16 bases. The CDR3 has 17 amino acids. Germline assignment: CDR1 SGHTA and CDR2 FQGNSA. The V gene end was trimmed by 2 bases and the J gene end by 7 bases; junction bases not matched to a gene: 5. For the CDR3, the DNA is TGTGCCAGCAGCTTACAGGGACTAGCGGGAGGGCAGAATGAGCAGTTCTTC. This codes for CASSLQGLAGGQNEQFF.

This clone was observed a few times. The chain is built from TRBV5-1 and TRBJ2-1; 8 bases are shared with TRBD1. V shed 2 bases and J 1 base; nucleotides not matched to a gene: 2. The germline gives CDR1 SGHRS, CDR2 YFSETQ. The CDR3 has 15 residues. The CDR3 DNA follows: TGCGCCAGCAGCTTTGGGGACAGGTCCTACAATGAGCAGTTCTTC. It yields the protein CASSFGDRSYNEQFF.